This TCR beta chain was captured in a study of CD8 T cells in ankylosing spondylitis. V lost 6 bases to trimming and J lost 6 bases, with 24 bases between them. Germline loops: CDR1 SQVTM, CDR2 ANQGSEA. The CDR3 extends over 15 amino acids. TCRdb reprocessed the 5' RACE reads with MiXCR, giving one entry per CDR3 protein. The sample contains tens of thousands of distinct CDR3 sequences, under 7.5% of which appear only once. Study findings and constraints: There was a TCR beta motif, made of several highly homologous variants, that appeared characteristic of ankylosing spondylitis blood. Earlier work had already found some motif variants in reactive arthritis synovial fluid and blood. Relatively rare in peripheral blood, disease-linked clones were also CD8+. Reports say disease-linked clones showed up significantly more in matched ankylosing spondylitis synovial fluid.

This clonotype was seen ten or more times. What it recognizes is unknown. The sample comprised synovial fluid, either unsorted or a sorted T cell fraction (not recorded which). This receptor was obtained from a male donor with ankylosing spondylitis. V usage is TRBV29-1 and J usage is TRBJ2-7, with D maybe TRBD1 (6 bases). The CDR3 sequence is CSVILQDRVSSEQYF. The CDR3 bases are TGCAGCGTCATCTTGCAGGACAGAGTATCTTCCGAGCAGTACTTC.